The 6 T cell receptor beta chains reported below all come from one sample, sequenced in a study of vaccination and CD4 T cells after COVID-19. The assay that was used to sequence DNA from cultured CD4+ T cells was the Oncomine TCR Beta short-read assay. TCRdb reprocessed the PCR reads with MiXCR, giving one entry per CDR3 protein. Of around 20,000 distinct CDR3 sequences detected, roughly 29% appear once; the ten largest clones hold approximately 10%. The treatment is: roughly nine-day PBMC culture with coronavirus spike peptide pools or control peptides (ViraFEST assay). Their cognate antigens are unknown. What was sequenced was cultured CD4+ T cells from blood. The receptors shown here come from a human donor with COVID-19.

The chain couples TRBV20-1 to TRBJ2-1; D is possibly TRBD1 or TRBD2 (6 bases each). Germline lookup yields CDR1 DFQATT and CDR2 SNEGSKA (reference sequence). V dropped 3 bases and J dropped 4 bases, with 10 bases sitting between them. The CDR3 is 13 amino acids. The CDR3: CSARRGEYNEQFF. In nucleotides, the CDR3 is TGCAGTGCTAGGAGGGGGGAATACAATGAGCAGTTCTTC.

The chain uses TRBV27 and TRBJ1-5, with 10 bases aligning to TRBD1. The J segment lost 6 bases and the V segment lost 6 bases, leaving 5 bases of the junction unmatched. The CDR3 covers 14 residues. Germline V lookup: CDR1 MNHEY, CDR2 SMNVEV (reference sequence). CDR3 bases: TGTGCCAGCAGGGCCGGGACAGGGGCTCAGCCCCAGCATTTT. It encodes CASRAGTGAQPQHF.

This clonotype was seen a handful of times. The DNA is omitted, as the CDR3 cannot be located on it reliably, and the CDR3 follows TCRdb's listing. The chain combines TRBV12-3 or TRBV12-4 with TRBJ2-3; the table gives TRBD1 as D, unverified against the DNA. The CDR3 is 14 amino acids long, termini counted. CDR3 protein: CASSTSGGINTQYF.

This clonotype was detected only a few times. The chain couples TRBV19 to TRBJ1-5, with D perhaps TRBD1 (5 bases). With 4 bases removed from V and 1 base from J, the gap between germline ends came to 14 bases. CDR1 LNHDA and CDR2 SQIVND come from the germline V gene (reference sequence). The CDR3 is made up of 16 amino acids. The CDR3 nucleotides read TGTGCCAGTAGTACCTATGACAGAGGGAGCAATCAGCCCCAGCATTTT. Translating it yields CASSTYDRGSNQPQHF.

As for this clonotype: One end of the junction does not line up with germline, which may come from a read error. V usage is TRBV11-2 and J usage is TRBJ1-2; D remains ambiguous. The length of the CDR3 is 13 residues. The V gene's germline CDR1 is SGHAT and CDR2 FQNNGV. CDR3 loop: CASSLDHRQAPIF. The CDR3 DNA reads TGTGCCAGCAGCTTAGATCATAGGCAGGCTCCGATCTTC.

The rearrangement joins TRBV7-3 to TRBJ2-3; TRBD1 might be the D (6 bases). Trimming stripped 5 bases from V and 0 bases from J, with 15 bases between. The CDR3 has 16 residues. Germline CDR1 and CDR2: SGHTA and FQGTGA. For the CDR3, the DNA is TGTGCCAGCAGCCCAGGGGACCATCCTAGCACAGATACGCAGTATTTT. Translation gives CASSPGDHPSTDTQYF.